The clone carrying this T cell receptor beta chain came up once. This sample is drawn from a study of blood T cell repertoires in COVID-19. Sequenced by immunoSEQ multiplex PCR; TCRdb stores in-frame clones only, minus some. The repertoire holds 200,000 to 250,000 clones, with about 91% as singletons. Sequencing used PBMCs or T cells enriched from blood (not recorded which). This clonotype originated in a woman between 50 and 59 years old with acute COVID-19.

The CDR3 protein is CATSRGTDRPYTEAFF. The CDR3 DNA sequence: TGTGCCACCAGCAGAGGGACGGACAGGCCCTACACTGAAGCTTTCTTT. The chain couples TRBV15 to TRBJ1-1; 7 nucleotides match TRBD1. Germline V gives CDR1 LNHNV, CDR2 YYDKDF (reference sequence). This CDR3 spans 16 amino acids. With V trimmed by 1 base and J by 3 bases, 8 bases remained unmatched.